This paragraph covers one T cell receptor (beta chain) sequence. Its antigen is as yet unknown. The data belong to a study of cytomegalovirus exposure and HLA in healthy donors. Whole-study results and caveats: A highly shared variant cluster was judged a likely technical artifact. As confirmed in vitro, a few CMV-associated chains were specific for CMV antigens.

The PCR used 60 Vbeta and 13 Jbeta primers. Profiling relied on immunoSEQ multiplex PCR, and the TCRdb table lists in-frame clones only, not all of them. The sample holds under 100,000 clones, around 76% seen once. The sample taken for sequencing was PBMCs. The receptor was isolated from a human donor in good health.

DNA of the CDR3: TGTGCCAGCAGCTTATTCGGACAGGGGGCTAGCAATCAGCCCCAGCATTTT. Translating gives CASSLFGQGASNQPQHF. The genes are TRBV7-8 and TRBJ1-5, with 11 nucleotides matching TRBD1. Germline CDR1 is SGHVS and CDR2 is FQNEAQ. The CDR3 extends over 17 amino acids. V was clipped by 2 bases and J by 0 bases; unmatched bases: 3.